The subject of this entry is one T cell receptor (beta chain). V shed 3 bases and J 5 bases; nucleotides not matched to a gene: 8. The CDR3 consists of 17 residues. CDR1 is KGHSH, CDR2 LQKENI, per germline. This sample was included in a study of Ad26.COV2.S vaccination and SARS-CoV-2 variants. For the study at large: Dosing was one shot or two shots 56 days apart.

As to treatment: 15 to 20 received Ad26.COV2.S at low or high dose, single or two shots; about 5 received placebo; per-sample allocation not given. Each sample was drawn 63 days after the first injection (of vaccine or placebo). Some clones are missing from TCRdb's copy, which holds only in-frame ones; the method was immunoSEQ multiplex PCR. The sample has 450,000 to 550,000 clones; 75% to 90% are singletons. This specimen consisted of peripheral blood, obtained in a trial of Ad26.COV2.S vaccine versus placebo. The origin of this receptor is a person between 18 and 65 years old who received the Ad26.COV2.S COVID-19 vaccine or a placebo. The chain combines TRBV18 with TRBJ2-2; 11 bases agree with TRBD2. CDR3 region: CASSPSLAGVRTGELFF. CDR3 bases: TGTGCCAGCTCACCCTCACTAGCGGGAGTGCGTACCGGGGAGCTGTTTTTT.